This TCR beta chain is drawn from a study of patients and donors after allogeneic stem cell transplantation. The germline V gene encodes CDR1 SGHTA and CDR2 FQGTGA. V was pared by 5 bases and J by 3 bases, with 6 bases of the junction left unmatched. The CDR3 covers 16 residues. One entry per CDR3 protein results from TCRdb running MiXCR on the RT-PCR reads. The profile covers fewer than 250,000 distinct CDR3 sequences, with 12% to 15% appearing a single time and roughly 12% taken by the ten largest. This clonotype was sampled from a human donor who was either an allogeneic HSCT recipient or a stem cell or donor lymphocyte infusion donor (not recorded which). It is not recorded whose cells these are; they may come from a transplant donor. The sequencing sample was made of blood, either unsorted or a sorted T cell fraction (not recorded which). The chain is built from TRBV7-3 and TRBJ2-1, with 11 bases matching TRBD1. The CDR3 here is CASSPRGTGGYNEQFF. CDR3 coding DNA: TGTGCCAGCAGCCCACGCGGGACAGGGGGCTACAATGAGCAGTTCTTC.